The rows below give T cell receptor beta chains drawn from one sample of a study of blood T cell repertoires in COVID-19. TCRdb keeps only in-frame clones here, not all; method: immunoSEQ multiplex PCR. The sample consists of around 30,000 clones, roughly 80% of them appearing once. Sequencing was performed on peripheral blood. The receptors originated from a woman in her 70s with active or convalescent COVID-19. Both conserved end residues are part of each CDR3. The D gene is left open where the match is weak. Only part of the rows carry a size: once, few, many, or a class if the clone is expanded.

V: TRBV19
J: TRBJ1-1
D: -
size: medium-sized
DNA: TGTGCCAGTAGTGCCTGGAGAGGGACTGAAGCTTTCTTT
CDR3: CASSAWRGTEAFF

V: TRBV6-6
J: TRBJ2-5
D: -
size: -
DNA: TGTGCCAGCAGTTACCCACGACAGGAACAAGAGACCCAGTACTTC
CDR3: CASSYPRQEQETQYF

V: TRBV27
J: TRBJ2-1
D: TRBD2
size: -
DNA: TGTGCCAGCAGTTTATCCCTAGCGGCCCCTTACAATGAGCAGTTCTTC
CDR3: CASSLSLAAPYNEQFF

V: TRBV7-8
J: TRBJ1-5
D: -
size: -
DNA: TGTGCCAGCAGCTTCGGACTGGGCAATCAGCCCCAGCATTTT
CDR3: CASSFGLGNQPQHF

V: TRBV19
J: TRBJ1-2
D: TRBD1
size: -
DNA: TGTGCCAGTACCCCCAGGGGGTTTAACTATGGCTACACCTTC
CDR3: CASTPRGFNYGYTF

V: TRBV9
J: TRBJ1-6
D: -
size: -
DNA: TGTGCCAGCAGCTTGAGGGCGGATTCACCCCTCCACTTT
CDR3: CASSLRADSPLHF

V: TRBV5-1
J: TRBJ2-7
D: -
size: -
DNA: TGCGCCAGCAGCTTGGGGGGCTCCCCGTCCTCCTACGAGCAGTACTTC
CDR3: CASSLGGSPSSYEQYF

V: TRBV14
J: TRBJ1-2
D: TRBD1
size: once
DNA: TGTGCCAGCAGCCAACGACAGGGTGGCTTAGATGGCTACACCTTC
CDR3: CASSQRQGGLDGYTF

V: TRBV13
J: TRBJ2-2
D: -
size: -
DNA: TGTGCCAGCAGCTTAGATATTAGGTCCTCGGGGGATTATACCGGGGAGCTGTTTTTT
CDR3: CASSLDIRSSGDYTGELFF

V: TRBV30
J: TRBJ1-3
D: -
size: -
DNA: TGTGCCTGGAGTGTACCAAGGGGTGGGTCTGGAAACACCATATATTTT
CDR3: CAWSVPRGGSGNTIYF

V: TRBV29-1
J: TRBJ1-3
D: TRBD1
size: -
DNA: TGCAGCGTTGACCTAGGGACAGGGGCTGGAAACACCATATATTTT
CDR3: CSVDLGTGAGNTIYF

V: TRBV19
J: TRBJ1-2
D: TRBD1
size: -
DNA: TGTGCCAGTAGGGACAGGGGAAGCTATGGCTACACCTTC
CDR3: CASRDRGSYGYTF

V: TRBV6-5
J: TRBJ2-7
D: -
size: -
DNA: TGTGCCAGCAGGCGAAACTACGAGCAGTACTTC
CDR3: CASRRNYEQYF

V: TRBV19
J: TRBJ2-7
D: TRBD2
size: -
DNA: TGTGCCAGTAGTGCCGGGCTAGCGGGACTCTACGAGCAGTACTTC
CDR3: CASSAGLAGLYEQYF

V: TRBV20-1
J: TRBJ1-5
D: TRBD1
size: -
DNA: TGCAGTGCTAGTCAGGGGGCTAGCAATCAGCCCCAGCATTTT
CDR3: CSASQGASNQPQHF

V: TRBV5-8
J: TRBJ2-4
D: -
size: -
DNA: TGTGCCAGCATCCACAGGGTTGCCAAAAACATTCAGTACTTC
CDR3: CASIHRVAKNIQYF

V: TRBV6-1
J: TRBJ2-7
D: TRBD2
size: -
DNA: TGTGCCAGCAGTGAACTAGCGGGGGCCTACGAGCAGTACTTC
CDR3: CASSELAGAYEQYF

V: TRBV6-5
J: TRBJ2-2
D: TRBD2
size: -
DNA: TGTGCCAGCAGTTACCTGTTAGCGGGACCCGGGGAGCTGTTTTTT
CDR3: CASSYLLAGPGELFF

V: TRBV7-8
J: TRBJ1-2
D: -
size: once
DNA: TGTGCCAGCAGCTCTTCTGGGCCCAGGGGCTACACCTTC
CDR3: CASSSSGPRGYTF

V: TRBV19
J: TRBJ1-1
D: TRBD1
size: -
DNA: TGTGCCAGTCATACAGGGGGCGCGAAGGCTTTCTTT
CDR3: CASHTGGAKAFF

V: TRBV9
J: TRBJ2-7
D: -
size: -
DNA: TGTGCCAGCAGCGTAGAGGGGTCCCTGGACGAGCAGTACTTC
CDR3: CASSVEGSLDEQYF

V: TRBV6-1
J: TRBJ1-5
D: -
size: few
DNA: TGTGCCAGCAGTGAATGGCAGGATGACAATCAGCCCCAGCATTTT
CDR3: CASSEWQDDNQPQHF

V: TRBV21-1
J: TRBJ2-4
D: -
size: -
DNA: TGTGCCAGCGACCCTAGCGTGAGAAACATTCAGTACTTC
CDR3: CASDPSVRNIQYF

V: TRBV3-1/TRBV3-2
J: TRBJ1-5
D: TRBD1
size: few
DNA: TGTGCCAGCAGTCTTTCAGGGGGCTTTCAGCCCCAGCATTTT
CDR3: CASSLSGGFQPQHF

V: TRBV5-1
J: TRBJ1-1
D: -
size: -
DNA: TGCGCCAGCAGCGGAAGTACAGGGAGGAACACTGAAGCTTTCTTT
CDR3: CASSGSTGRNTEAFF

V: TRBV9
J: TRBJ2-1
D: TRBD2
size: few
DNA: TGTGCCAGCAGCTTTACAACTAGCGGGAGGGCCGCATCGGGCAATGAGCAGTTCTTC
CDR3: CASSFTTSGRAASGNEQFF

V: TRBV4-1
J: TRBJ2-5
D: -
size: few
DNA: TGCGCCAGCAGCCAAGATCATTTGGGGGCACAACAAGAGACCCAGTACTTC
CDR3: CASSQDHLGAQQETQYF

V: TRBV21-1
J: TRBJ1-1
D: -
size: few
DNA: TGTGCCAGCAGTCTTAGGGGTACTGAAGCTTTCTTT
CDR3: CASSLRGTEAFF

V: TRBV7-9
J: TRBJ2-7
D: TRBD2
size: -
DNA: TGTGCCAGCAGCCACGAAGCGGGAGGGCAGTACTTC
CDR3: CASSHEAGGQYF

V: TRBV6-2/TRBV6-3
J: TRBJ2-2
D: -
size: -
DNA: TGTGCCAGCAGTCCCAGAGGTACCGGGGAGCTGTTTTTT
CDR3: CASSPRGTGELFF

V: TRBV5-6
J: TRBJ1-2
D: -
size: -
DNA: TGTGCCAGCAGGTGGGGCTCCTATGGCTACACCTTC
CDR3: CASRWGSYGYTF

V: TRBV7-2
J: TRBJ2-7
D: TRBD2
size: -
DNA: TGTGCCAGCAGCTGGGGAGGACTAGCGGGAGTCTACGAGCAGTACTTC
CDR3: CASSWGGLAGVYEQYF

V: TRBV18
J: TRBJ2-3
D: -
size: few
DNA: TGTGCCAGCTCACCACAACGGGGAGAAGCTAGCACAGATACGCAGTATTTT
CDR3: CASSPQRGEASTDTQYF

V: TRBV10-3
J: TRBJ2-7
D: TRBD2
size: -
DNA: TGTGCCATCAGCGGAGAAGGGGCGGGAGGGCTCTACGAGCAGTACTTC
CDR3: CAISGEGAGGLYEQYF

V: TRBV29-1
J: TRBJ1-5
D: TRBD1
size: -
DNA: TGCAGCGCACAGGGGTATGGAAATCAGCCCCAGCATTTT
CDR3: CSAQGYGNQPQHF

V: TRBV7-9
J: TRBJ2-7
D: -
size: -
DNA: TGTGCCAGCAGCCCCCCCGGGGTCCGTGAGCAGTACTTC
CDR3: CASSPPGVREQYF

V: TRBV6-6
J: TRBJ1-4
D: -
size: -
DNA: TGTGCCAGCAGTTACCGGGCGGGGGAAAAACTGTTTTTT
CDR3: CASSYRAGEKLFF

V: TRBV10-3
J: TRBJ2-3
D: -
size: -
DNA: TGTGCCATCAGTGAGAGGTTGCGGGACCGCACAGATACGCAGTATTTT
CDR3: CAISERLRDRTDTQYF

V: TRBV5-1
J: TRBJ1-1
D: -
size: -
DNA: TGCGCCAGCAGCTTAGCACAGGGAATGAACACTGAAGCTTTCTTT
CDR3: CASSLAQGMNTEAFF

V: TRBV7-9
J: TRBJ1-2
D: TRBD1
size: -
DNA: TGTGCCAGCAGCTTAGAACAGGGGAACTATGGCTACACCTTC
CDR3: CASSLEQGNYGYTF

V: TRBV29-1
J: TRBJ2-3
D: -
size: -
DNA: TGCAGCGTTGGGGCCCCCTTGGGCAAGAACACAGATACGCAGTATTTT
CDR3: CSVGAPLGKNTDTQYF

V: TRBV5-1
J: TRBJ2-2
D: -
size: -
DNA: TGCGCCAGCAGACCCCAGGGTCCCGGGGAGCTGTTTTTT
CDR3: CASRPQGPGELFF

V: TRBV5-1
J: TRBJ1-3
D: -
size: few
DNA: TGCGCCAGCTCCATGTACGGGGGGCAGGGAAACACCATATATTTT
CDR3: CASSMYGGQGNTIYF

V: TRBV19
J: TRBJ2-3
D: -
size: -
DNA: TGTGCCAGTACGGTACGTGGGGGCCATAGAGATACGCAGTATTTT
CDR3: CASTVRGGHRDTQYF

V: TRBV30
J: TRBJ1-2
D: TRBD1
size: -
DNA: TGTGCCTGGAGCACGGACAGGGGGCATGGCTACACCTTC
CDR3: CAWSTDRGHGYTF

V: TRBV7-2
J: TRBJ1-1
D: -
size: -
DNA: TGTGCCAGCAGATCCTCGGGAAGGGTCGGCACTGAAGCTTTCTTT
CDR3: CASRSSGRVGTEAFF

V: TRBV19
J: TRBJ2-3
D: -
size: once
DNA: TGTGCCAGTACTCACGGGTTGGTAGGCACAGATACGCAGTATTTT
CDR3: CASTHGLVGTDTQYF